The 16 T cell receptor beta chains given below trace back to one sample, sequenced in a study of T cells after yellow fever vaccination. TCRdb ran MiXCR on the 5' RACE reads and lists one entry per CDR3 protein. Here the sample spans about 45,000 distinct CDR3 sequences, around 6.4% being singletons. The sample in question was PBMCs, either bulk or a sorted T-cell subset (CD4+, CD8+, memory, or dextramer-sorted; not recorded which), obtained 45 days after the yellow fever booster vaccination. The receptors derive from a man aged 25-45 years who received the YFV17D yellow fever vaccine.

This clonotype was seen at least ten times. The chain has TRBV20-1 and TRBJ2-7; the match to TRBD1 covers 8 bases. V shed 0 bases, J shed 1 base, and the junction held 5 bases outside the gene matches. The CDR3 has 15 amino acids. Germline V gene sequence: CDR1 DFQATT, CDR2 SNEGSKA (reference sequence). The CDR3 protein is CSARDWDRMSYEQYF. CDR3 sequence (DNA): TGCAGTGCTAGAGATTGGGACAGGATGTCCTACGAGCAGTACTTC.

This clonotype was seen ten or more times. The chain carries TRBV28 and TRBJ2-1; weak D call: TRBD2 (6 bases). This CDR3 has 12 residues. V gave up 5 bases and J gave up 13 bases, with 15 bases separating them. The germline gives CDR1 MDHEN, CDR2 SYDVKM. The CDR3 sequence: CASSRRRERQFF. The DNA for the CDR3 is TGTGCCAGCAGTCGCCGCCGGGAGAGACAGTTCTTC.

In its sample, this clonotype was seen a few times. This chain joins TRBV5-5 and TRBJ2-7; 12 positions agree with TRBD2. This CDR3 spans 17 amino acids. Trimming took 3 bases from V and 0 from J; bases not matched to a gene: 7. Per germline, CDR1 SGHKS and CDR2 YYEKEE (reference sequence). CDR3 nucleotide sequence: TGTGCCAGCAGCTCGGGACTAGCGGGCTTTAGCTCCTACGAGCAGTACTTC. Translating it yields CASSSGLAGFSSYEQYF.

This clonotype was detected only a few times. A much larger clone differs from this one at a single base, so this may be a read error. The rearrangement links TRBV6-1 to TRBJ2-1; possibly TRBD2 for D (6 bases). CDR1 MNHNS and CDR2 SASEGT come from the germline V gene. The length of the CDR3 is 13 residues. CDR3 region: CASRSGYLNEQSF. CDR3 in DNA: TGTGCCAGCAGAAGCGGGTACCTCAATGAGCAGTCCTTC.

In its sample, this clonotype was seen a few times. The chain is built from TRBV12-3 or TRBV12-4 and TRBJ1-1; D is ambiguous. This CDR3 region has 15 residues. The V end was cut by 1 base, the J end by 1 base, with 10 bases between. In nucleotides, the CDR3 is TGTGCCAGCAGTTTAGGGGGAGGATGGAACACTGAAGCTTTCTTT. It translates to CASSLGGGWNTEAFF.

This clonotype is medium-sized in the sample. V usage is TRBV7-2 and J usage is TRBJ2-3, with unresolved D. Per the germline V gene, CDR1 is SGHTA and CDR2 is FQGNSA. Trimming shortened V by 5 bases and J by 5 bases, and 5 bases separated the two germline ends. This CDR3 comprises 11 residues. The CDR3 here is CASSLRDTQYF. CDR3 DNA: TGTGCCAGCAGCCTGAGAGATACGCAGTATTTT.

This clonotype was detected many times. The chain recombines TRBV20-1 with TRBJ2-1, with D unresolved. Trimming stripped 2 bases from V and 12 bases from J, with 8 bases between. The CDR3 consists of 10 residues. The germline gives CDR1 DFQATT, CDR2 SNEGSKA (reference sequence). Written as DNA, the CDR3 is TGCAGTGCTAGAAGGCTGGGGCAGTTCTTC. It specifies CSARRLGQFF.

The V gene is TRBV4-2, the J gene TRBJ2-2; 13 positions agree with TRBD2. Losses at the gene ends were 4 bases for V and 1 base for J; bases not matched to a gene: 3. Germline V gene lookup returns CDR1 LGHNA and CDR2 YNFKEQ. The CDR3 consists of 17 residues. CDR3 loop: CASSLRLAGGNTGELFF. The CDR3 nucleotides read TGTGCCAGCAGCCTGCGACTAGCGGGGGGGAACACCGGGGAGCTGTTTTTT.

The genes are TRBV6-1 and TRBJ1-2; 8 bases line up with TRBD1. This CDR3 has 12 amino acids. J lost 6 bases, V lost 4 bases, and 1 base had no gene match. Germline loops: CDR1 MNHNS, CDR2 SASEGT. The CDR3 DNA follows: TGTGCCAGCAGTGCGACAGGGGATGGCTACACCTTC. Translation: CASSATGDGYTF.

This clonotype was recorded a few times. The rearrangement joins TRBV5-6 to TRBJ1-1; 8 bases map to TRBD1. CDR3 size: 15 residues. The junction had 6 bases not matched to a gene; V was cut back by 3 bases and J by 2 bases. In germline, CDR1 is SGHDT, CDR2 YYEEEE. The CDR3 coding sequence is TGTGCCAGCAGCTCCGAACAGGGGGTTAACACTGAAGCTTTCTTT. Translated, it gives CASSSEQGVNTEAFF. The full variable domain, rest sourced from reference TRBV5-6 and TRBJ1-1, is DAGVTQSPTHLIKTRGQQVTLRCSPKSGHDTVSWYQQALGQGPQFIFQYYEEEERQRGNFPDRFSGHQFPNYSSELNVNALLLGDSALYLCASSSEQGVNTEAFFGQGTRLTVV.

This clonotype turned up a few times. The CDR3 loop is CAGGQVSGANVLTF. The CDR3 nucleotides read TGTGCCGGCGGACAGGTCTCTGGGGCCAACGTCCTGACTTTC. V is TRBV6-2 or TRBV6-3 and J is TRBJ2-6; 7 nucleotides match TRBD1. CDR1 and CDR2 (germline): MNHEY, SVGEGT. The junction had 4 bases not matched to a gene; V was cut back by 11 bases and J by 0 bases. This CDR3 has 14 residues.

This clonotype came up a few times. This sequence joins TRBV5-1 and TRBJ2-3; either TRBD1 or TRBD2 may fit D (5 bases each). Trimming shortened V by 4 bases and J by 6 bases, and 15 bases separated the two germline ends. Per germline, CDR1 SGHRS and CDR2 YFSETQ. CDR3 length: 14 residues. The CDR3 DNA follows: TGCGCCAGCAGCAACCGGGACCCGGAGGATACGCAGTATTTT. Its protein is CASSNRDPEDTQYF.

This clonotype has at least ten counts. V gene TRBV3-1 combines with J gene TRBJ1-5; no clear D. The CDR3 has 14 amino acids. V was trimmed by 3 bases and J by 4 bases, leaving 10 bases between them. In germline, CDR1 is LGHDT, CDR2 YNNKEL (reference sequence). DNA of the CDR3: TGTGCCAGCAGCCAGATATTAGGGAATCAGCCCCAGCATTTT. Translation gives CASSQILGNQPQHF.

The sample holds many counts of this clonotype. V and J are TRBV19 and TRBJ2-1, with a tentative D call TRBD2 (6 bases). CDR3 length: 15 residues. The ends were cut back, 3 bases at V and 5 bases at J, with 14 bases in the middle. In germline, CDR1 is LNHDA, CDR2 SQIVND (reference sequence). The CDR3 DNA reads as TGTGCCAGTAGTATGACGCCAGGGAGGAACAATGAGCAGTTCTTC. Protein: CASSMTPGRNNEQFF. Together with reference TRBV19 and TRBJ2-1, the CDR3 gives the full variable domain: DGGITQSPKYLFRKEGQNVTLSCEQNLNHDAMYWYRQDPGQGLRLIYYSQIVNDFQKGDIAEGYSVSREKKESFPLTVTSAQKNPTAFYLCASSMTPGRNNEQFFGPGTRLTVL.

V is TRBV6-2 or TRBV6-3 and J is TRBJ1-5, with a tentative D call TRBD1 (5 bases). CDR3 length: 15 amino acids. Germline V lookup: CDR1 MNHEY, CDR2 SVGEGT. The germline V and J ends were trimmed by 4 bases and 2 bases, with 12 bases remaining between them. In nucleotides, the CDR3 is TGTGCCAGCAGTTCGTCAGGGCAAGGCAATCAGCCCCAGCATTTT. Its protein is CASSSSGQGNQPQHF.

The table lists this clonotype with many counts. DNA of the CDR3: TGCGCCAGCAGCTTGGCGTTAGCGGGAGGTAGCGATGAGCAGTTCTTC. Protein sequence: CASSLALAGGSDEQFF. The chain joins TRBV5-1 to TRBJ2-1; TRBD2 agrees at 10 bases. The length of the CDR3 is 16 residues. Germline values: CDR1 SGHRS, CDR2 YFSETQ. V was clipped by 0 bases and J by 8 bases; unmatched bases: 8.